The next 14 T cell receptor beta chains were all read from a single sample in a study of T cells in Graves' hyperthyroidism and ophthalmopathy. RNA transcripts yielded amplified TCR beta CDR3 regions. With the HTBI primer set, the TCR CDR3 went through a first round of RT-PCR. Each CDR3 protein is one row after TCRdb ran MiXCR on the multiplex PCR reads. This table has 610,000 or so distinct CDR3 sequences, 46% appearing once. Sequencing was done on a sample of peripheral blood or thyroid tissue (not recorded which). All receptors derive from a woman between 18 and 29 years old with Graves' hyperthyroidism.

This clonotype has only a few counts. This sequence joins TRBV4-3 and TRBJ2-7, with no clear D. Germline assignment: CDR1 LGHNA and CDR2 YSLEER. V was shortened by 0 bases and J by 4 bases, with 7 bases between the two germline ends. This CDR3 is built from 13 residues. CDR3 coding DNA: TGCGCCAGCAGCCAAGATCCCATGTACGAGCAGTACTTC. Protein: CASSQDPMYEQYF.

This clonotype occurred many times. The chain links TRBV29-1 to TRBJ2-7; 7 positions match TRBD2. CDR1 is SQVTM and CDR2 is ANQGSEA in the germline V gene. V lost 7 bases, J lost 7 bases, and 13 bases stayed unmatched. The CDR3 runs to 13 residues. In DNA form, the CDR3 reads TGCAGCGCCGAAGGGGAGGGGATGCGGGAGCAGTACTTC. It yields the protein CSAEGEGMREQYF.

The chain has TRBV6-6 and TRBJ2-7; 7 nucleotides line up with TRBD1. The CDR3 totals 14 residues. Germline-derived CDR1 and CDR2 are MNHNY and SVGAGI (reference sequence). Losses at the gene ends were 4 bases for V and 7 bases for J; bases not matched to a gene: 10. This CDR3 is CASSSGQTTGEQYF. DNA for the CDR3: TGTGCCAGCAGTTCGGGACAGACCACCGGGGAGCAGTACTTC.

The chain has TRBV11-3 and TRBJ2-7; 10 nucleotides agree with TRBD2. V lost 0 bases to trimming and J lost 3 bases; unmatched junction nucleotides: 8. The CDR3 is 17 amino acids. CDR1 is SGHNT and CDR2 is YENEEA in the germline V gene. CDR3 bases: TGTGCCAGCAGCTTAGACCCTCGGATAGCGGGAGGCTACGAGCAGTACTTC. The encoded protein is CASSLDPRIAGGYEQYF.

This clonotype was picked up many times. This chain connects TRBV28 to TRBJ2-7; 7 bases align to TRBD1. Trimming removed 8 bases from V and 7 bases from J; junction bases left unmatched: 8. CDR3 length: 12 amino acids. Germline V gene data show CDR1 as MDHEN and CDR2 as SYDVKM. The CDR3 is CASLGTGEEQYF. CDR3 sequence (DNA): TGTGCCAGCCTGGGAACAGGGGAAGAGCAGTACTTC.

This clonotype was picked up many times. The chain is built from TRBV12-3 or TRBV12-4 and TRBJ1-1, with a tentative D call TRBD1 (6 bases). The V end was cut by 3 bases, the J end by 10 bases, with 9 bases between. There are 11 residues in the CDR3. Here the CDR3 reads CASSFRGRAFF. The CDR3 bases are TGTGCCAGCAGTTTCAGGGGTCGAGCTTTCTTT.

The table lists this clonotype with a few counts. The genes are TRBV29-1 and TRBJ1-1; TRBD1 agrees at 8 bases. CDR3 length: 12 amino acids. The trim removed 6 bases at V and 4 bases at J, leaving 4 bases unmatched. Germline V gives CDR1 SQVTM, CDR2 ANQGSEA. CDR3 sequence (DNA): TGCAGCGTCGGACAGGGTGTCACTGAAGCTTTCTTT. Residues: CSVGQGVTEAFF.

The CDR3 DNA follows: TGTGCCAGCAGTGAAGCGGGACAGGAGGAGGAGACCCAGTACTTC. Translation gives CASSEAGQEEETQYF. The chain couples TRBV2 to TRBJ2-5; 8 bases are shared with TRBD1. CDR3 size: 15 residues. Per the germline V gene, CDR1 is SNHLY and CDR2 is FYNNEI. V lost 0 bases and J lost 5; bases outside the gene matches: 5.

This clonotype was counted ten times or more. V gene TRBV29-1 combines with J gene TRBJ2-7; D not resolved. CDR3 length: 11 amino acids. Deletions cut 0 bases from V and 3 bases from J, with 3 bases between. Germline V gene data show CDR1 as SQVTM and CDR2 as ANQGSEA. This chain's CDR3 is CSVEDDYEQYF. DNA for the CDR3: TGCAGCGTTGAAGATGACTACGAGCAGTACTTC.

At least ten counts were recorded for this clonotype. The chain uses TRBV20-1 and TRBJ2-7, with 11 bases aligning to TRBD2. The CDR3 is 14 residues long. Germline assignment: CDR1 DFQATT and CDR2 SNEGSKA (reference sequence). With 3 bases clipped from V and 4 bases from J, the junction kept 5 bases outside the gene matches. This chain's CDR3 is CSASASSGRYEQYF. In DNA form, the CDR3 reads TGCAGTGCTAGTGCTTCTAGCGGGAGGTACGAGCAGTACTTC.

The chain couples TRBV4-1 to TRBJ1-1; perhaps TRBD1 as D (5 bases). Trimming shortened V by 2 bases and J by 9 bases, and 13 bases separated the two germline ends. This CDR3 contains 13 residues. Per germline, CDR1 MGHRA and CDR2 YSYEKL. CDR3 DNA sequence: TGCGCCAGCAGCCAACTGGGGGTGGGGAAAGCTTTCTTT. Translation: CASSQLGVGKAFF.

This chain connects TRBV5-5 to TRBJ1-2, with unresolved D. This CDR3 has 14 amino acids. Per germline, CDR1 SGHKS and CDR2 YYEKEE (reference sequence). V shed 4 bases and J shed 4 bases, with 14 bases lying between them. CDR3 amino acids: CASSRPITAYGYTF. The DNA for the CDR3 is TGTGCCAGCAGCCGACCCATAACAGCCTATGGCTACACCTTC. The complete variable domain, with remaining parts taken from reference TRBV5-5 and TRBJ1-2, reads DAGVTQSPTHLIKTRGQQVTLRCSPISGHKSVSWYQQVLGQGPQFIFQYYEKEERGRGNFPDRFSARQFPNYSSELNVNALLLGDSALYLCASSRPITAYGYTFGSGTRLTVV.

This clonotype was counted many times. V gene TRBV7-8 combines with J gene TRBJ1-2; no clear D gene. Trimming took off 2 bases at V and 0 bases at J, with 13 bases between the two ends. The germline gives CDR1 SGHVS, CDR2 FQNEAQ. The CDR3 contains 16 residues. This CDR3 is CASSLSRIPTNYGYTF. Here the CDR3 DNA reads TGTGCCAGCAGCTTAAGCAGGATTCCTACTAACTATGGCTACACCTTC. The full variable domain, completed using reference TRBV7-8 and TRBJ1-2, is GAGVSQSPRYKVAKRGQDVALRCDPISGHVSLFWYQQALGQGPEFLTYFQNEAQLDKSGLPSDRFFAERPEGSVSTLKIQRTQQEDSAVYLCASSLSRIPTNYGYTFGSGTRLTVV.

A remark on this clonotype: This may be a read error, as it is one base from a much larger clone. The CDR3 bases are TGTGCCAGCAGCCCCCGGGACAGGCACTACGAGCAGTACTTC. As protein: CASSPRDRHYEQYF. The chain uses TRBV12-3 or TRBV12-4 and TRBJ2-7, with TRBD1 matching 8 bases. Losses at the gene ends were 6 bases for V and 3 bases for J; bases not matched to a gene: 7. This CDR3 has 14 amino acids.